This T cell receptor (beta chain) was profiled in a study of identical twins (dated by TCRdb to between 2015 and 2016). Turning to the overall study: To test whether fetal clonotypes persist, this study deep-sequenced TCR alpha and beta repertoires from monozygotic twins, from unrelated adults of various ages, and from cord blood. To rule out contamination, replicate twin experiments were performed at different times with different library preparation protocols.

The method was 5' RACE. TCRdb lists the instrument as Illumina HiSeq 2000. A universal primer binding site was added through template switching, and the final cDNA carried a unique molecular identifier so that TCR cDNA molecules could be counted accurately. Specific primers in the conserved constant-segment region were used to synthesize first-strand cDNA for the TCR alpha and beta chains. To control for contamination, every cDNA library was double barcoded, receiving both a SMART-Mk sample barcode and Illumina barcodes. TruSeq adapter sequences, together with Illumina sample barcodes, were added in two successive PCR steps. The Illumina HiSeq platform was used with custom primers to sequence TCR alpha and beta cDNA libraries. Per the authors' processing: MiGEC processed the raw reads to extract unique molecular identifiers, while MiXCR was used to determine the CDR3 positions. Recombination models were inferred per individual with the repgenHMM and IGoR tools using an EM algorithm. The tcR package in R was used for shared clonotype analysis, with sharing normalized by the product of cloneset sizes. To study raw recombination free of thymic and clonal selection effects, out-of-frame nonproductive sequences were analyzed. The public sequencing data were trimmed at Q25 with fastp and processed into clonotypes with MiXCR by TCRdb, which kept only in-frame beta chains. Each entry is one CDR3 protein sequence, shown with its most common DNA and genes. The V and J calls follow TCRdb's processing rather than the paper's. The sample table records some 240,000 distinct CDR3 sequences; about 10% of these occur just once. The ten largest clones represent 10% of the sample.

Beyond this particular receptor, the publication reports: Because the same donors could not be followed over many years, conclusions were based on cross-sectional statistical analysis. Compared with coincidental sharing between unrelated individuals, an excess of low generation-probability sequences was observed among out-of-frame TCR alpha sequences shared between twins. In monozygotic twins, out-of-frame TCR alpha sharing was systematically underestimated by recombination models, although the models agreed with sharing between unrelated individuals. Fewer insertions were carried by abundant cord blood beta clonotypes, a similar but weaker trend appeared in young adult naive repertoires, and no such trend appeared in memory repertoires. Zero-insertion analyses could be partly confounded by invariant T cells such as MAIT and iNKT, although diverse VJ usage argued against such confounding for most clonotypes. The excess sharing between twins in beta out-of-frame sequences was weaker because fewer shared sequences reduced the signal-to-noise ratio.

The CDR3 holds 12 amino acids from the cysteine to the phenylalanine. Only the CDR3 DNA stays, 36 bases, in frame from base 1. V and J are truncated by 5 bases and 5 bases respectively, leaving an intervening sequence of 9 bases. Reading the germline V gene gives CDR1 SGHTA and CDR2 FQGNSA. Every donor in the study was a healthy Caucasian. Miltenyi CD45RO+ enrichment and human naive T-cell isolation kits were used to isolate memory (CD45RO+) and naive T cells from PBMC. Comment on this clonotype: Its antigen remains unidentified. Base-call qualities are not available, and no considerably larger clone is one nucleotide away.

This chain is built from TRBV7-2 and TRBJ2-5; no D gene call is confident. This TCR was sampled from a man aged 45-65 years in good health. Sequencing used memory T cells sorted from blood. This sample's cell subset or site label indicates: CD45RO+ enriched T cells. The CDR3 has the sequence CASSRMVETQYF. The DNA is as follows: TGTGCCAGCAGCCGGATGGTGGAGACCCAGTACTTC.